This TCR beta chain originates from a study of neurological immune-mediated disorders (dated by TCRdb to between 2019 and 2020). Turning to the overall study: Peripheral blood TCR-beta repertoires from patients with HTLV-I-associated myelopathy (HAM/TSP), patients with multiple sclerosis, and healthy controls were compared in the study using UMI-based sequencing. The 95 to 110 TCR-beta libraries covered PBMC samples along with longitudinal samples, technical triplicates, and paired sorted CD4+ and CD8+ T-cell subsets. The cohort comprised roughly 70 subjects: around 15 HAM/TSP patients, 35 or so multiple sclerosis patients and 20 healthy controls. Results and caveats for the whole study, not just this receptor: TCR clonal expansion was highest in HAM/TSP patients and lowest in MS patients, with MS patients falling below even healthy controls. No identical CDR3 amino acid sequences were shared among expanded clones across subjects, suggesting private TCR-beta repertoires in all groups.

The germline V gene (reference sequence) yields DFQATT for CDR1 and SNEGSKA for CDR2. The CDR3, cysteine through phenylalanine, is 14 amino acids long. Of all the DNA, just the CDR3 is kept, 42 bases in frame from base 1. V is cut by 0 bases and J by 7 bases, and the space between the germline ends is 15 bases. The healthy controls were volunteers from blood banks in Maryland, USA. TCR libraries for sorted subsets were made from 950,000 to 1,000,000 sorted CD4+ or CD8+ T cells. PBMCs were separated from peripheral blood using Ficoll-Hypaque density gradient centrifugation and then cryopreserved in liquid nitrogen. Paired sorted CD4+ and CD8+ subsets came from healthy controls, HAM/TSP patients and MS patients. cDNA was synthesized by template-switch 5'RACE using a primer carrying a 10-nucleotide random unique molecular identifier by which each TCR transcript was tagged. Every sequencing run covered 15-18 subjects and yielded more than 160 million TCR-beta sequences. The RNeasy kit was used to extract total RNA. The KAPA Real-time Library Amplification kit was used to amplify TCR-beta VDJ regions with primers targeting the TCR constant region and the 5'RACE anchor. Sample indexes and Illumina adaptors were added in a first PCR, after which library yield was increased in a second PCR. After Ampure bead purification, the roughly 650 bp TCR product was size-selected on a 2% E-gel SizeSelection system. Library quality was checked on a Bioanalyzer, concentration was measured with Qubit, and libraries were quantified with the Kapa Library Quantification kit before pooling. An Illumina HiSeq 2500 sequenced the libraries paired-end 2 x 150 bp. To increase sequence diversity, roughly 23-30% phiX was spiked into each library pool. On the study's bioinformatics: Quality-filtered reads were processed with the UMI-based MiGEC pipeline, which removed over 90% of raw TCR sequences during error correction. VDJ genes were aligned to IMGT germline references, and each clonotype was defined by a unique CDR3 amino acid sequence together with V-J genes. Clonal expansion, Shannon diversity, and CDR3 relatedness (CalcPairwiseDistances, ClusterSamples) were evaluated with VDJtools, and phylogenetic trees were built with CLCbio workbench. Using coefficient-of-variation modelling across technical triplicates, the study counted a clone as expanded if it had at least 8 unique UMIs. TCRdb trimmed the raw reads at Q25, called clones with MiXCR and kept productive beta chains. Entries are consolidated by CDR3 protein sequence, retaining the most common genes and DNA. The V and J calls, along with clone size, are taken from TCRdb and not from the paper's own processing. A total of around 19,000 distinct CDR3 sequences appear in this sample, roughly a tenth of them only once. Together, the top ten hold 29% of the sample.

At least ten counts were recorded for this clonotype. This receptor's antigen is unknown. It has no much larger one-base neighbor in the sample; base qualities were not kept. This clonotype was sampled from a woman aged 50 to 65 in good health. Material: CD8+ T cells from blood. The V and J segments used are TRBV20-1 and TRBJ1-1, with the D gene not confidently named. The sequence in DNA is TGCAGTGCTAGAGAGGGCCGGTATGTGAATGAAGCTTTCTTT. Its protein is CSAREGRYVNEAFF.